The 27 T cell receptor beta chains reported below all come from one sample, sequenced in a study of identical twins (TCRdb year 2016). The method behind the library was 5' RACE. The sequencer listed for this sample is Illumina HiSeq 2000. The public reads were quality trimmed at Q25 with fastp and then assembled into clones with MiXCR by TCRdb, keeping productive beta chains. Each entry merges the rows of one CDR3 protein and shows their most common DNA and genes. Counted in this sample were some 330,000 distinct CDR3 sequences; 9% of them appeared once. The ten top clones hold under 10% of the sample. Sequences were obtained from naive T cells sorted from blood. The cell subset or site label on this specimen signifies: cells isolated with a human naive T-cell isolation kit. These receptors were collected from a woman between 45 and 65 years old in good health.

This clonotype was seen more than once but under ten times. The V call is TRBV7-2, the J call TRBJ2-1, with D hard to call. Trimming took off 2 bases at V and 9 bases at J, with 5 bases between the two ends. The CDR3 contains 11 residues. The germline CDR1 and CDR2 sequences are SGHTA and FQGNSA. The CDR3 protein is CASSLSLEQFF. The CDR3 nucleotides read TGTGCCAGCAGCTTAAGTCTTGAGCAGTTCTTC.

The chain joins TRBV20-1 to TRBJ2-3; D gene unclear. Germline V gives CDR1 DFQATT, CDR2 SNEGSKA (reference sequence). The CDR3 length is 13 residues. The V end was cut by 2 bases, the J end by 4 bases, with 10 bases between. CDR3 sequence: CSARPSWADTQYF. CDR3 in DNA: TGCAGTGCTAGACCTTCTTGGGCAGATACGCAGTATTTT.

The chain is built from TRBV30 and TRBJ2-7, with 9 bases that match TRBD1. Looked up from germline, CDR1 is GTSNPN and CDR2 is SVGIG (reference sequence). V trimming: 1 base; J trimming: 1 base; junction bases outside the gene matches: 5. The CDR3 is made up of 15 amino acids. The CDR3 bases are TGTGCCTGGAGTGCGACCGGGACAGGGTCCTACGAGCAGTACTTC. Protein sequence: CAWSATGTGSYEQYF. The full variable domain, with the rest looked up from reference TRBV30 and TRBJ2-7, is SQTIHQWPATLVQPVGSPLSLECTVEGTSNPNLYWYRQAAGRGLQLLFYSVGIGQISSEVPQNLSASRPQDRQFILSSKKLLLSDSGFYLCAWSATGTGSYEQYFGPGTRLTVT.

DNA for the CDR3: TGTGCCAGCAGCTCAGATATTCCGGGACAGGGAAAGCAGTACTTC. It encodes CASSSDIPGQGKQYF. The genes are TRBV28 and TRBJ2-7; 9 bases are a match to TRBD1. This CDR3 is 15 amino acids long. With 6 bases clipped from V and 8 bases from J, the junction kept 14 bases outside the gene matches. In germline, CDR1 is MDHEN, CDR2 SYDVKM. Based on the CDR3 plus reference TRBV28 and TRBJ2-7, the full variable domain is DVKVTQSSRYLVKRTGEKVFLECVQDMDHENMFWYRQDPGLGLRLIYFSYDVKMKEKGDIPEGYSVSREKKERFSLILESASTNQTSMYLCASSSDIPGQGKQYFGPGTRLTVT.

About this clonotype itself: This sequence may be a read error, since a much larger clone differs from it by one base. The genes are TRBV3-1 and TRBJ2-2; 8 bases fit TRBD2. This CDR3 spans 13 amino acids. V lost 4 bases to trimming and J lost 6 bases; unmatched junction nucleotides: 1. The germline V gene encodes CDR1 LGHDT and CDR2 YNNKEL (reference sequence). CDR3 sequence: CASSRTSPGELFF. CDR3 sequence (DNA): TGTGCCAGCAGCCGGACTAGCCCCGGGGAGCTGTTTTTT.

The chain joins TRBV20-1 to TRBJ2-5; TRBD1 might be the D (6 bases). V lost 0 bases to trimming and J lost 7 bases, with 18 bases between them. The CDR3 spans 15 residues. Germline-derived CDR1 and CDR2 are DFQATT and SNEGSKA (reference sequence). The CDR3 nucleotides are TGCAGTGCTAGAGAAAATACAGGGACCGGAGGGACCCAGTACTTC. Translating it yields CSARENTGTGGTQYF.

The chain is built from TRBV20-1 and TRBJ2-3, with D perhaps matching TRBD2 (6 bases). This CDR3 has 16 amino acids. The V end was cut by 6 bases, the J end by 0 bases, with 19 bases between. Germline assignment: CDR1 DFQATT and CDR2 SNEGSKA (reference sequence). CDR3 amino acids: CSAENPAGESTDTQYF. CDR3 coding DNA: TGCAGTGCCGAGAATCCAGCGGGCGAAAGCACAGATACGCAGTATTTT.

The sample holds many counts of this clonotype. The CDR3: CATKGGQGTDTQYF. The CDR3 bases are TGCGCCACCAAAGGGGGTCAGGGCACAGATACGCAGTATTTT. The rearrangement joins TRBV5-1 to TRBJ2-3; possibly TRBD1 for D (6 bases). The CDR3 has 14 residues. Germline V gives CDR1 SGHRS, CDR2 YFSETQ. V gave up 9 bases and J gave up 1 base, with 15 bases separating them.

This clonotype was seen many times. The CDR3: CASSWGLAGDTQYF. In DNA form, the CDR3 reads TGTGCCAGCAGCTGGGGACTAGCGGGAGATACGCAGTATTTT. The rearrangement joins TRBV11-2 to TRBJ2-3; 12 nucleotides agree with TRBD2. V lost 4 bases to trimming and J lost 5 bases; unmatched junction nucleotides: 1. CDR3 length: 14 amino acids. CDR1 is SGHAT, CDR2 FQNNGV, per germline.

The table lists this clonotype with a few counts. This chain joins TRBV5-5 and TRBJ2-3; D unresolved. CDR1 is SGHKS and CDR2 is YYEKEE in the germline V gene (reference sequence). Trimming cost V 0 bases and J 1 base, with 12 bases left between them. The CDR3 totals 16 residues. In nucleotides, the CDR3 is TGTGCCAGCAGCTTGGGGTGGGGTTCTGGCACAGATACGCAGTATTTT. This sequence encodes CASSLGWGSGTDTQYF.

This sequence joins TRBV5-1 and TRBJ2-7; unclear D gene. Germline V gene data show CDR1 as SGHRS and CDR2 as YFSETQ. This CDR3 is built from 14 residues. Trimming took 0 bases from V and 2 from J, leaving 9 bases between them. The CDR3 DNA follows: TGCGCCAGCAGCTTGGGTGGTATAACCTACGAGCAGTACTTC. It yields the protein CASSLGGITYEQYF.

This chain joins TRBV3-1 and TRBJ2-1, with 14 positions matching TRBD2. V trimming: 1 base; J trimming: 8 bases; junction bases outside the gene matches: 4. The CDR3 runs to 16 residues. Germline loops: CDR1 LGHDT, CDR2 YNNKEL (reference sequence). CDR3 residues: CASSQGLAGGVDEQFF. The DNA of the CDR3 is TGTGCCAGCAGCCAAGGACTAGCGGGAGGGGTGGATGAGCAGTTCTTC.

The chain links TRBV25-1 to TRBJ1-5, with D perhaps matching TRBD1 (5 bases). The CDR3 consists of 16 residues. V lost 1 base and J lost 2, with 12 bases in between. The germline V gene encodes CDR1 MGHDK and CDR2 SYGVNS. Written as DNA, the CDR3 is TGTGCCAGCAGTGAATTCGGAGGGACGGGCAATCAGCCCCAGCATTTT. It codes for CASSEFGGTGNQPQHF.

This clonotype was counted between two and nine times. The chain uses TRBV21-1 and TRBJ1-5; TRBD1 is the table's D call, not checked against the DNA. TRBV21-1 is a recognized pseudogene. The CDR3 has 13 residues. The CDR3 sequence: CAPGRGRNQPQHF. For the CDR3, the DNA is TGTGCCCCTGGCAGGGGACGGAATCAGCCCCAGCATTTT.

There are many counts of this clonotype. V is TRBV30 and J is TRBJ2-2; no clear D gene. In germline, CDR1 is GTSNPN, CDR2 SVGIG (reference sequence). The CDR3 totals 11 residues. The CDR3 region is CALLWTGELFF. The CDR3 bases are TGTGCACTGCTATGGACCGGGGAGCTGTTTTTT.

This clonotype was found many times. V is TRBV11-2 and J is TRBJ2-2; 10 bases map to TRBD2. The germline V gene has CDR1 SGHAT and CDR2 FQNNGV. The CDR3 runs to 17 residues. J lost 8 bases, V lost 0 bases, and 9 bases had no gene match. This CDR3 is CASSLEGTSVFIGELFF. In DNA form, the CDR3 reads TGTGCCAGCAGCTTAGAGGGGACTAGCGTCTTTATAGGGGAGCTGTTTTTT.

This clonotype was observed a handful of times. J is TRBJ2-2 and V is TRBV7-6; 7 bases map to TRBD2. This CDR3 region has 14 residues. The V gene's germline CDR1 is SGHVS and CDR2 FNYEAQ. V was clipped by 3 bases and J by 7 bases; unmatched bases: 5. CDR3 bases: TGTGCCAGCAGCTTTCGGGAGGCCATCGGGGAGCTGTTTTTT. Translation gives CASSFREAIGELFF.

This clonotype appeared many times. The rearrangement joins TRBV4-1 to TRBJ2-7, with 7 bases lining up with TRBD1. The ends lost 7 bases at V and 5 bases at J; junction bases unmatched: 2. This CDR3 has 11 amino acids. Germline values: CDR1 MGHRA, CDR2 YSYEKL. This CDR3 reads CASKGADEQYF. The CDR3 nucleotides read TGCGCCAGCAAGGGGGCTGACGAGCAGTACTTC.

This clonotype was seen repeatedly, ten times or more. This chain uses TRBV12-3 or TRBV12-4 with TRBJ2-5; tentatively, D is TRBD1 (7 bases). Trimming removed 2 bases from V and 1 base from J, with 8 bases in between. The CDR3 covers 14 residues. As DNA, the CDR3 is TGTGCCAGCAGTTTACAGGGGGGCCAAGAGACCCAGTACTTC. It is translated as CASSLQGGQETQYF.

The V call is TRBV5-1, the J call TRBJ2-7; D remains ambiguous. V was pared by 1 base and J by 8 bases, with 10 bases between. Germline CDR1 reads SGHRS; CDR2 reads YFSETQ. The CDR3 consists of 12 residues. The DNA for the CDR3 is TGCGCCAGCAGCTTGCAGGAAAGGAAGCAGTACTTC. Translating gives CASSLQERKQYF.

A single count supports this clonotype. This chain links TRBV5-1 with TRBJ1-1; the D is unclear. Germline CDR1 reads SGHRS; CDR2 reads YFSETQ. The CDR3 runs to 14 residues. V lost 0 bases, J lost 11 bases, and 17 bases lay in between. CDR3 region: CASSLGPGSNDAFF. The CDR3 region has the DNA TGCGCCAGCAGCTTGGGTCCAGGATCGAATGACGCTTTCTTT.

This clonotype was picked up a small number of times. The V and J genes are TRBV20-1 and TRBJ2-7; D perhaps matches TRBD1 (6 bases). V was trimmed by 0 bases and J by 6 bases, leaving 15 bases between them. The CDR3 has 14 residues. Germline V gene data show CDR1 as DFQATT and CDR2 as SNEGSKA (reference sequence). CDR3: CSARDPSGEGEQYF. CDR3 sequence (DNA): TGCAGTGCTAGAGATCCATCAGGGGAAGGCGAGCAGTACTTC.

The chain is built from TRBV5-5 and TRBJ1-4; D is undetermined. V lost 5 bases and J lost 12, with 11 bases in between. CDR1 SGHKS and CDR2 YYEKEE come from the germline V gene (reference sequence). The CDR3 covers 11 residues. CDR3 in amino acids: CASRMYEELFF. CDR3 DNA sequence: TGTGCCAGCAGAATGTATGAGGAACTGTTTTTT.

At least ten counts were recorded for this clonotype. The J gene is TRBJ2-7, the V gene TRBV4-1, with 10 bases lining up with TRBD2. The CDR3 sequence is 14 residues long. Germline loops: CDR1 MGHRA, CDR2 YSYEKL. Trimming took 3 bases from V and 6 from J; bases not matched to a gene: 5. In DNA form, the CDR3 reads TGCGCCAGCAGCCAGGATAGACTAGCGGGCGAGCAGTACTTC. Translating it yields CASSQDRLAGEQYF.

The V call is TRBV14, the J call TRBJ2-1, with a weak D call TRBD1 (5 bases). There are 14 residues in the CDR3. V was shortened by 3 bases and J by 3 bases, with 9 bases between the two germline ends. Germline V gene sequence: CDR1 SGHDN, CDR2 FVKESK. The DNA for the CDR3 is TGTGCCAGCAGCCACAGGGTAAACTACAATGAGCAGTTCTTC. Translating gives CASSHRVNYNEQFF. Full variable domain (rest looked up from reference TRBV14 and TRBJ2-1): EAGVTQFPSHSVIEKGQTVTLRCDPISGHDNLYWYRRVMGKEIKFLLHFVKESKQDESGMPNNRFLAERTGGTYSTLKVQPAELEDSGVYFCASSHRVNYNEQFFGPGTRLTVL.

This chain connects TRBV5-4 to TRBJ2-2; perhaps TRBD2 as D (5 bases). The CDR3 loop spans 15 amino acids. Trimming removed 4 bases from V and 0 bases from J, with 10 bases in between. The germline CDR1 and CDR2 sequences are SGHNT and YYREEE (reference sequence). The CDR3: CASSPEATNTGELFF. The CDR3 DNA sequence: TGTGCCAGCAGCCCGGAGGCCACGAACACCGGGGAGCTGTTTTTT.

This clonotype has ten or more counts. The chain links TRBV20-1 to TRBJ2-5; 7 nucleotides line up with TRBD2. In germline, CDR1 is DFQATT, CDR2 SNEGSKA (reference sequence). J lost 1 base, V lost 0 bases, and 5 bases had no gene match. The length of the CDR3 is 15 residues. For the CDR3, the DNA is TGCAGTGCTAGAGATGGGAGGGAGCCCCAAGAGACCCAGTACTTC. The encoded protein is CSARDGREPQETQYF.